This T cell receptor (beta chain) derives from a study of blood T cell repertoires in COVID-19. Study as a whole: Sites in the United States, Italy and Spain provided acute and convalescent COVID-19 samples. The cDNA or gDNA used as material had been derived from T cells, B-cell-depleted T cells, or PBMCs.

Losses at the gene ends were 4 bases for V and 6 bases for J; bases not matched to a gene: 5. Germline V lookup: CDR1 SGHNT, CDR2 YYREEE (reference sequence). The CDR3 loop spans 15 amino acids. Measured with immunoSEQ multiplex PCR; TCRdb has only the in-frame clones, and not every one. The profile shows some 370,000 clones, about 89% of them singletons. Seattle's enrolled individuals joined amid active infection and were then monitored longitudinally. The V gene is TRBV5-4, the J gene TRBJ2-2; TRBD1 aligns across 11 bases. The sequence was obtained from a woman in her thirties with COVID-19, enrolled during active disease. The sample taken for sequencing was peripheral blood. The CDR3 protein is CASSIPGQGAGELFF. CDR3 in DNA: TGTGCCAGCAGCATACCGGGACAGGGGGCCGGGGAGCTGTTTTTT.